The rows below give T cell receptor beta chains drawn from one sample of a study of T cell changes during pregnancy in multiple sclerosis. Clones were sequenced by immunoSEQ multiplex PCR, and TCRdb holds only the in-frame ones, with some missing. The table lists roughly 18,000 clones, approximately 87% of them singletons. The sequencing here drew on CD8+ T cells from peripheral blood mononuclear cells, taken after pregnancy. These receptors originate from a female donor with multiple sclerosis, enrolled in a pregnancy study. CDR3s include the opening cysteine and the closing phenylalanine or tryptophan. D genes are given only for firm matches. Clone size appears in some rows only: once, few, many, or a class for an expanded clone.

CDR3 protein	CDR3 DNA	J gene	clone size	D gene	V gene
CASRPTLAGVMDTQYF	TGTGCCAGCAGACCTACACTAGCGGGGGTTATGGATACGCAGTATTTT	TRBJ2-3	NA	TRBD2	TRBV2
CASSFTDAYEQYF	TGTGCCAGCAGTTTCACAGATGCCTACGAGCAGTACTTC	TRBJ2-7	NA	NA	TRBV28
CASSAQGHPYEQYF	TGTGCCAGCAGCGCTCAGGGACACCCTTACGAGCAGTACTTC	TRBJ2-7	once	NA	TRBV5-8
CAISRGTSDGYTF	TGTGCCATCAGTAGAGGGACAAGTGATGGCTACACCTTC	TRBJ1-2	NA	NA	TRBV10-3
CASSLLGARDEQYF	TGTGCTAGCAGCTTATTGGGGGCGAGGGACGAGCAGTACTTC	TRBJ2-7	NA	NA	TRBV7-7
CATSRDPGGTYEQYF	TGTGCCACCAGCAGAGATCCGGGCGGGACTTACGAGCAGTACTTC	TRBJ2-7	NA	NA	TRBV15
CASSWDREDEQYF	TGTGCCAGCAGTTGGGACAGGGAGGACGAGCAGTACTTC	TRBJ2-7	NA	TRBD1	TRBV28
CASSFRTGQNTEAFF	TGTGCCAGTAGTTTTAGGACAGGGCAGAACACTGAAGCTTTCTTT	TRBJ1-1	NA	TRBD1	TRBV19
CASGSWGLRNEQFF	TGTGCTAGTGGTTCGTGGGGACTACGCAATGAGCAGTTCTTC	TRBJ2-1	NA	TRBD2	TRBV12-5
CASSLQGRPSEQYF	TGTGCCAGCAGCTTACAGGGGAGACCCTCCGAGCAGTACTTC	TRBJ2-7	NA	NA	TRBV7-8
CASIPGTGYSPLHF	TGTGCCAGCATCCCCGGGACAGGTTATTCACCCCTCCACTTT	TRBJ1-6	NA	TRBD1	TRBV2
CASSLRTGGGDADTQYF	TGTGCCAGCAGCCTAAGGACAGGGGGCGGTGACGCAGATACGCAGTATTTT	TRBJ2-3	NA	TRBD1	TRBV11-3
CASSPTGKGTEAFF	TGTGCCAGCTCACCTACAGGGAAAGGGACTGAAGCTTTCTTT	TRBJ1-1	NA	NA	TRBV18
CASSLEQGSTEAFF	TGTGCCAGCAGCTTAGAGCAGGGATCCACTGAAGCTTTCTTT	TRBJ1-1	once	NA	TRBV11-2
CASSEKTGENEKLFF	TGTGCCAGCAGTGAAAAGACAGGGGAAAATGAAAAACTGTTTTTT	TRBJ1-4	once	TRBD1	TRBV6-1
CASSHGTSGGQDSTDTQYF	TGTGCCAGCAGCCATGGGACTAGCGGGGGGCAAGATAGCACAGATACGCAGTATTTT	TRBJ2-3	NA	TRBD2	TRBV7-9